This TCR beta chain was obtained from a study of T cell changes during pregnancy in multiple sclerosis. Repertoires were generated with immunoSEQ multiplex PCR, while TCRdb's copy carries only in-frame clones and drops some. The sample includes over 50,000 clones, 92% seen only once; the top ten take around 0.5%. The table lists this clone with a count of one. The sequenced sample was CD4+ T cells from peripheral blood mononuclear cells, obtained after pregnancy. The sequence was obtained from a female donor with multiple sclerosis, enrolled in a pregnancy study.

CDR3 nucleotide sequence: TGTGCCAGCAGTTCCCTAGCGGGAGGGTTAACAGATACGCAGTATTTT. Its protein product is CASSSLAGGLTDTQYF. This rearrangement joins TRBV28 to TRBJ2-3; 12 nucleotides match TRBD2. CDR3 length: 16 amino acids. Looked up from germline, CDR1 is MDHEN and CDR2 is SYDVKM. The V segment lost 4 bases and the J segment 3 bases; nucleotides outside the gene matches: 5.